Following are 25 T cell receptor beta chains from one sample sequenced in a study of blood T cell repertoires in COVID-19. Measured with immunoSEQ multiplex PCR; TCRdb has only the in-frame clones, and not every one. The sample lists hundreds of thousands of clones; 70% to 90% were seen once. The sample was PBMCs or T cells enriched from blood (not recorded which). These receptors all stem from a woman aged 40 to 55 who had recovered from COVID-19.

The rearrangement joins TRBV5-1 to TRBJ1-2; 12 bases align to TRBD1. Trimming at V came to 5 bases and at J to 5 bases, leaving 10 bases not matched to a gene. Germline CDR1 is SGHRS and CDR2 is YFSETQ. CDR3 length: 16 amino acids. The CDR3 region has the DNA TGCGCCAGCAGTTATTCCGGGACAGGGGGCTTGTATGGCTACACCTTC. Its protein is CASSYSGTGGLYGYTF.

The CDR3 loop reads CASSPWGAYNEQFF. The CDR3 DNA is TGTGCCAGCAGTCCCTGGGGCGCGTACAATGAGCAGTTCTTC. J is TRBJ2-1 and V is TRBV6-2 or TRBV6-3, with TRBD1 as a possible D gene (5 bases). This CDR3 comprises 14 residues. Germline loops: CDR1 MNHEY, CDR2 SVGEGT. V was trimmed by 5 bases and J by 4 bases, leaving 12 bases between them.

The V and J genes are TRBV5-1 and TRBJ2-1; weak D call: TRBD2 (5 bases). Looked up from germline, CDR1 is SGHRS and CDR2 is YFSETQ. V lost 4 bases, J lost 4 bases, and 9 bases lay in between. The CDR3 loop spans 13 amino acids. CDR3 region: CASSPDLYNEQFF. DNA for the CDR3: TGCGCCAGCAGCCCGGACTTGTACAATGAGCAGTTCTTC.

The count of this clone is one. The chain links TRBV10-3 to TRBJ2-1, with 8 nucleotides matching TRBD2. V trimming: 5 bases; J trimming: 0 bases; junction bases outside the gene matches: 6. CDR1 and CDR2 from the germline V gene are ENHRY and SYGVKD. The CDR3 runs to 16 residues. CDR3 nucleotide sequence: TGTGCCATCAGTTACCTAGCGGGTAGCTCCTACAATGAGCAGTTCTTC. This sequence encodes CAISYLAGSSYNEQFF.

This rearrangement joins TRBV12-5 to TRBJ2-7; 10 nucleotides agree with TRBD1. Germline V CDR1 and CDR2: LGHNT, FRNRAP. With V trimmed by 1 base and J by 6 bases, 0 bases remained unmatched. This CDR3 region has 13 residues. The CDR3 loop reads CASGLGTGGEQYF. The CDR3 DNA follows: TGTGCTAGTGGTTTGGGGACAGGGGGCGAGCAGTACTTC.

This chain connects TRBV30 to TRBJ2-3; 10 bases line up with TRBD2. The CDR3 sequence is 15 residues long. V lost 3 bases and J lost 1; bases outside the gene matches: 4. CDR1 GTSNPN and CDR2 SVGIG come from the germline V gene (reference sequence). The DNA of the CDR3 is TGTGCCTGGAGACTAGCGGGGAGGGGCACAGATACGCAGTATTTT. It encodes CAWRLAGRGTDTQYF.

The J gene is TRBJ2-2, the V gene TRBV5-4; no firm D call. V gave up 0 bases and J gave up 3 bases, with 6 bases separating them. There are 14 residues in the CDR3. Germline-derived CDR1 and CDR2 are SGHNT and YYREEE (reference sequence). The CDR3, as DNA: TGTGCCAGCAGCTTGGTACGGGACACCGGGGAGCTGTTTTTT. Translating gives CASSLVRDTGELFF.

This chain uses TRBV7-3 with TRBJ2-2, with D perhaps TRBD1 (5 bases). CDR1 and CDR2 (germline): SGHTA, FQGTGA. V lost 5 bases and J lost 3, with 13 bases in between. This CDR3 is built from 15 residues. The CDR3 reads CASSLGRPDTGELFF. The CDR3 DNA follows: TGTGCCAGCAGCCTGGGGCGGCCAGACACCGGGGAGCTGTTTTTT. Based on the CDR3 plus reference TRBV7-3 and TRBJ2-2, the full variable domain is GAGVSQTPSNKVTEKGKYVELRCDPISGHTALYWYRQSLGQGPEFLIYFQGTGAADDSGLPNDRFFAVRPEGSVSTLKIQRTERGDSAVYLCASSLGRPDTGELFFGEGSRLTVL.

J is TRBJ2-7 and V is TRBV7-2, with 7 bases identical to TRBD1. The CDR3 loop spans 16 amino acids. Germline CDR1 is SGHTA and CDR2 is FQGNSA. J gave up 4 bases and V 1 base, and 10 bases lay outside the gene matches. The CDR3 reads CASSLVGTGASYEQYF. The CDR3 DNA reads TGTGCCAGCAGCTTAGTCGGCACAGGGGCGAGTTACGAGCAGTACTTC.

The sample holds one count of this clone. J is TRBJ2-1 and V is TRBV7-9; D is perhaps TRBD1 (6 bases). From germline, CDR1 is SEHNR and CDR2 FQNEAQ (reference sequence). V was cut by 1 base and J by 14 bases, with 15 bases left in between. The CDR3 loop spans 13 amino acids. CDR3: CASSLDGWAGEFF. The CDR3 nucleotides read TGTGCCAGCAGCTTAGACGGTTGGGCAGGGGAGTTCTTC.

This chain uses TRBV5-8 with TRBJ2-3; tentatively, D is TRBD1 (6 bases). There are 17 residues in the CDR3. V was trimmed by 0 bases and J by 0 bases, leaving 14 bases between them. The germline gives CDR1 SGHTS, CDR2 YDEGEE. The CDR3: CASSLAGQTTSTDTQYF. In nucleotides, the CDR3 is TGTGCCAGCAGCTTGGCAGGACAGACCACTAGCACAGATACGCAGTATTTT.

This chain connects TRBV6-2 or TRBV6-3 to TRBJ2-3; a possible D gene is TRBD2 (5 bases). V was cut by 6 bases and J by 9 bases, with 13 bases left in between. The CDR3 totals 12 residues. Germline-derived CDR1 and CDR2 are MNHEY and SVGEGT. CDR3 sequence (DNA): TGTGCCAGCAGCACTGGACCGGGAACGCAGTATTTT. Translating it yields CASSTGPGTQYF.

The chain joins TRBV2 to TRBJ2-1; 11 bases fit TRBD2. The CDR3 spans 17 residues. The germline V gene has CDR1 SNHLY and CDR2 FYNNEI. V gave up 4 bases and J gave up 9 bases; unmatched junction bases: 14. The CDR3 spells CASSVGLAGGPQGEQFF. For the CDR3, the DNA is TGTGCCAGCAGTGTCGGCCTAGCGGGAGGCCCACAGGGTGAGCAGTTCTTC. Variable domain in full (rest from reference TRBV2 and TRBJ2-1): EPEVTQTPSHQVTQMGQEVILRCVPISNHLYFYWYRQILGQKVEFLVSFYNNEISEKSEIFDDQFSVERPDGSNFTLKIRSTKLEDSAMYFCASSVGLAGGPQGEQFFGPGTRLTVL.

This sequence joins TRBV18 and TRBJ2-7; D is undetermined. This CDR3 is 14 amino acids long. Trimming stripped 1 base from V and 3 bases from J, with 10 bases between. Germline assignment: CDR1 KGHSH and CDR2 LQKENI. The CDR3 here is CASSPQVAGYEQYF. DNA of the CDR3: TGTGCCAGCTCACCACAGGTAGCCGGCTACGAGCAGTACTTC. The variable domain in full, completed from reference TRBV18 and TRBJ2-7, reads NAGVMQNPRHLVRRRGQEARLRCSPMKGHSHVYWYRQLPEEGLKFMVYLQKENIIDESGMPKERFSAEFPKEGPSILRIQQVVRGDSAAYFCASSPQVAGYEQYFGPGTRLTVT.

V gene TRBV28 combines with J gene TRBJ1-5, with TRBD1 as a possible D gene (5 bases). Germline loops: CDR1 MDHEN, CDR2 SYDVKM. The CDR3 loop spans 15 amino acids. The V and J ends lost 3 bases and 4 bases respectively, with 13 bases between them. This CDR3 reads CASSLSGPGNQPQHF. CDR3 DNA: TGTGCCAGCAGTTTGTCAGGGCCTGGTAATCAGCCCCAGCATTTT. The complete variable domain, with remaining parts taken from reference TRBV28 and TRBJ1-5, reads DVKVTQSSRYLVKRTGEKVFLECVQDMDHENMFWYRQDPGLGLRLIYFSYDVKMKEKGDIPEGYSVSREKKERFSLILESASTNQTSMYLCASSLSGPGNQPQHFGDGTRLSIL.

Written as DNA, the CDR3 is TGTGCCAGCAGCCGCGGGCAGGCCTACGAGCAGTACTTC. Amino acids: CASSRGQAYEQYF. The chain uses TRBV11-2 and TRBJ2-7, with D possibly TRBD2 on 5 matching bases. Germline CDR1 SGHAT, CDR2 FQNNGV. The CDR3 has 13 residues. Trimming removed 5 bases at V and 2 bases at J, with 10 bases between.

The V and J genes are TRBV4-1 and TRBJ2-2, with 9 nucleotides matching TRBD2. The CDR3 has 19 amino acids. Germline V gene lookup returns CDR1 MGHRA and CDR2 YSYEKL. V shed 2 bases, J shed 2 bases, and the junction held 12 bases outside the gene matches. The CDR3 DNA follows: TGCGCCAGCAGCCAAAAAGGGGCGGGAGCGGGGGGTAACACCGGGGAGCTGTTTTTT. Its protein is CASSQKGAGAGGNTGELFF.

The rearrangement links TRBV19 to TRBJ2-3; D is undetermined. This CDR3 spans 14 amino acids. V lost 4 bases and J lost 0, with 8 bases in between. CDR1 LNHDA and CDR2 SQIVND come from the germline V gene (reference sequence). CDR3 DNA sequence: TGTGCCAGTAGTAGATCGACTAGCACAGATACGCAGTATTTT. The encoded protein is CASSRSTSTDTQYF.

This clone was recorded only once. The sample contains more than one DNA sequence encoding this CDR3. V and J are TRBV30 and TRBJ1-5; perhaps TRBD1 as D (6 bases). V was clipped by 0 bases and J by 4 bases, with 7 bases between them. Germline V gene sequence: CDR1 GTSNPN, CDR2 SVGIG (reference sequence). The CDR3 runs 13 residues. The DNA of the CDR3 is TGTGCCTGGAGTGTAGGGGGAAATCAGCCCCAGCATTTT. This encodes CAWSVGGNQPQHF. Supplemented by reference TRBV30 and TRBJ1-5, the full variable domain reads SQTIHQWPATLVQPVGSPLSLECTVEGTSNPNLYWYRQAAGRGLQLLFYSVGIGQISSEVPQNLSASRPQDRQFILSSKKLLLSDSGFYLCAWSVGGNQPQHFGDGTRLSIL.

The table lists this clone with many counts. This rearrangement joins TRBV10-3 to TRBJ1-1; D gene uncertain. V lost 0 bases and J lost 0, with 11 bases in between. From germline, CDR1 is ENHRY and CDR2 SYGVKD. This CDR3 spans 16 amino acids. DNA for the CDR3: TGTGCCATCAGTGAGTCAGGGCAGCGGTTGAACACTGAAGCTTTCTTT. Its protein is CAISESGQRLNTEAFF.

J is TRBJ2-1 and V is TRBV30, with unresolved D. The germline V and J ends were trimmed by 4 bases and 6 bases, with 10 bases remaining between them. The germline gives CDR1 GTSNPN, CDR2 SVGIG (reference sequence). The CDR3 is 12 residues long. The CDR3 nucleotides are TGTGCCTGGATTGTGGCAGGCAATGAGCAGTTCTTC. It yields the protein CAWIVAGNEQFF. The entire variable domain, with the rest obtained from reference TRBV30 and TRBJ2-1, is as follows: SQTIHQWPATLVQPVGSPLSLECTVEGTSNPNLYWYRQAAGRGLQLLFYSVGIGQISSEVPQNLSASRPQDRQFILSSKKLLLSDSGFYLCAWIVAGNEQFFGPGTRLTVL.

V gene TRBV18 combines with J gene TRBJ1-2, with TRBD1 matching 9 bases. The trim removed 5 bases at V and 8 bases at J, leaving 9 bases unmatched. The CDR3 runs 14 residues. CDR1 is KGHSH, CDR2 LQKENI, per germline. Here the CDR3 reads CASSVTGGNRGYTF. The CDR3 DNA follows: TGTGCCAGCTCAGTGACAGGGGGTAATCGCGGCTACACCTTC.

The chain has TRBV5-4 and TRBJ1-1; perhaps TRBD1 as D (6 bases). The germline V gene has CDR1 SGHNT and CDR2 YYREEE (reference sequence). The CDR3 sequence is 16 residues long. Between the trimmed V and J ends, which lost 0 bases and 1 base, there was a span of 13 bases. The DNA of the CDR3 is TGTGCCAGCAGCTTGGAGCAGGGGTGGGGGAACACTGAAGCTTTCTTT. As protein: CASSLEQGWGNTEAFF.

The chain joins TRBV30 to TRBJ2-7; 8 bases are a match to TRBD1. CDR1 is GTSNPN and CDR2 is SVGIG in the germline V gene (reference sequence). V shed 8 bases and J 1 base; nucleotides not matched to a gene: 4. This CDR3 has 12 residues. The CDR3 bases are TGTGCCCGCGGACAGGGTTCCTACGAGCAGTACTTC. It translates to CARGQGSYEQYF. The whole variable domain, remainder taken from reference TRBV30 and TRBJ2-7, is SQTIHQWPATLVQPVGSPLSLECTVEGTSNPNLYWYRQAAGRGLQLLFYSVGIGQISSEVPQNLSASRPQDRQFILSSKKLLLSDSGFYLCARGQGSYEQYFGPGTRLTVT.

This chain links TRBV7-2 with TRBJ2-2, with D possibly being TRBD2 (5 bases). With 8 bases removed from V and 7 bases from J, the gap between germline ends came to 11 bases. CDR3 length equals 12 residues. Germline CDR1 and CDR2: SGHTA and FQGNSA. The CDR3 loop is CASVLGVGELFF. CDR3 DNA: TGTGCCAGCGTCCTCGGGGTCGGGGAGCTGTTTTTT.